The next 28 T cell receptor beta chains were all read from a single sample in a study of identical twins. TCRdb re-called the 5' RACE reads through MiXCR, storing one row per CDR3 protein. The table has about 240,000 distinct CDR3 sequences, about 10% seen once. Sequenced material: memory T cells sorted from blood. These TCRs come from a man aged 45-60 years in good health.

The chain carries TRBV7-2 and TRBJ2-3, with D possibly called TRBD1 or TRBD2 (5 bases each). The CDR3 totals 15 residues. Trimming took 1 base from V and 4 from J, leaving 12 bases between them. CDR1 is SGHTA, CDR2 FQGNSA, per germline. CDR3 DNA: TGTGCCAGCAGCTTAGGGGGGATGTTGGCAGATACGCAGTATTTT. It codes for CASSLGGMLADTQYF. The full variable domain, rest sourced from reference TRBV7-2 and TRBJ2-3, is GAGVSQSPSNKVTEKGKDVELRCDPISGHTALYWYRQSLGQGLEFLIYFQGNSAPDKSGLPSDRFSAERTGGSVSTLTIQRTQQEDSAVYLCASSLGGMLADTQYFGPGTRLTVL.

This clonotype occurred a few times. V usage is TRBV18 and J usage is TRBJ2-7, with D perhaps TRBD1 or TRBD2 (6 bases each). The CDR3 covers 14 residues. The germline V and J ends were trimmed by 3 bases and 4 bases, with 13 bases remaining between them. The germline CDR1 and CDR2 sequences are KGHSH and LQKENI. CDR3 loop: CASSPTSRGYEQYF. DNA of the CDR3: TGTGCCAGCTCACCTACTAGCAGGGGATACGAGCAGTACTTC.

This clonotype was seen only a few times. CDR3 sequence (DNA): TGTGCCAGCAGTTTAGGAGCTGGGCTAGAAGAGACCCAGTACTTC. It codes for CASSLGAGLEETQYF. The chain combines TRBV27 with TRBJ2-5, with no clear D. Trimming removed 2 bases at V and 3 bases at J, with 13 bases between. This CDR3 is 15 amino acids long. Germline V gene sequence: CDR1 MNHEY, CDR2 SMNVEV (reference sequence).

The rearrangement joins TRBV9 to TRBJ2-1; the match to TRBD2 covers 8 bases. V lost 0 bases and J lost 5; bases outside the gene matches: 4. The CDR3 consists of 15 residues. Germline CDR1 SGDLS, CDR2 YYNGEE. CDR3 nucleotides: TGTGCCAGCAGCGTAGTAGCGGGGAACCACAATGAGCAGTTCTTC. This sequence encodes CASSVVAGNHNEQFF.

CDR3 in amino acids: CASRGRTGGPSGANVLTF. CDR3 nucleotide sequence: TGTGCCAGCAGGGGACGGACAGGGGGCCCCTCTGGGGCCAACGTCCTGACTTTC. The V gene is TRBV12-3 or TRBV12-4, the J gene TRBJ2-6; 11 nucleotides line up with TRBD1. This CDR3 is 18 amino acids long. V gave up 6 bases and J gave up 0 bases; unmatched junction bases: 7.

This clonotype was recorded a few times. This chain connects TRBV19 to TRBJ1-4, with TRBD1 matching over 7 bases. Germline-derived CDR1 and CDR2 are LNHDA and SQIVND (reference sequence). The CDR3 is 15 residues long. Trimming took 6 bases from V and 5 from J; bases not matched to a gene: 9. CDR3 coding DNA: TGTGCCAGTAGGGGAACCGGGACAGTAAATGAAAAACTGTTTTTT. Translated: CASRGTGTVNEKLFF.

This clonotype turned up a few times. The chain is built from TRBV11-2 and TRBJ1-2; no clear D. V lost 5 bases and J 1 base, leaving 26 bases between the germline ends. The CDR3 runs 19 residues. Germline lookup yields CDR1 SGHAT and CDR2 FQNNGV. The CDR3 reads CASSPLGGPAWAFNYGYTF. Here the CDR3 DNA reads TGTGCCAGCAGCCCCCTAGGAGGACCGGCTTGGGCTTTTAACTATGGCTACACCTTC.

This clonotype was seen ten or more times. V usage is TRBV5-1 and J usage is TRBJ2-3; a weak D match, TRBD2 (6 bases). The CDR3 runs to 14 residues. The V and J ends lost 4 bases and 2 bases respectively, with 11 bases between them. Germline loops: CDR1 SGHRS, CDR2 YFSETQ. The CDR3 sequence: CASSQSGYTDTQYF. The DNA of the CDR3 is TGCGCCAGCAGCCAAAGCGGGTACACAGATACGCAGTATTTT.

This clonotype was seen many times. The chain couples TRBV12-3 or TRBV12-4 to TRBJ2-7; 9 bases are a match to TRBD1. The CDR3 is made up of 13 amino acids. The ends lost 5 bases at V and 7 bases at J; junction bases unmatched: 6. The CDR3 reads CASSQRTGEEQYF. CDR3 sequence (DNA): TGTGCCAGCAGTCAGAGGACAGGGGAAGAGCAGTACTTC.

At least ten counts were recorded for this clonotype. The CDR3 sequence: CASSLAGTSDEQYF. CDR3 coding DNA: TGCGCCAGCAGCTTGGCCGGGACTAGCGACGAGCAGTACTTC. The V call is TRBV5-1, the J call TRBJ2-7; 10 nucleotides match TRBD2. This CDR3 region has 14 residues. Germline V gene lookup returns CDR1 SGHRS and CDR2 YFSETQ. V was clipped by 0 bases and J by 5 bases; unmatched bases: 2.

CDR3 DNA: TGTGCCAGCAGCTTCATTGGGAGCGCTGAAGCTTTCTTT. This gives the protein CASSFIGSAEAFF. The V and J genes are TRBV7-9 and TRBJ1-1; D is uncertain. Germline V gene sequence: CDR1 SEHNR, CDR2 FQNEAQ (reference sequence). CDR3 size: 13 residues. Between the trimmed V and J ends, which lost 3 bases and 6 bases, there was a span of 11 bases.

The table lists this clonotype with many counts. CDR3 region: CSASRQGRETQYF. In DNA, the CDR3 is TGCAGTGCTAGCCGGCAGGGAAGGGAGACCCAGTACTTC. The J gene is TRBJ2-5, the V gene TRBV20-1; tentatively, D is TRBD1 (5 bases). Germline CDR1 is DFQATT and CDR2 is SNEGSKA (reference sequence). The V and J ends lost 3 bases and 5 bases respectively, with 13 bases between them. The CDR3 consists of 13 residues.

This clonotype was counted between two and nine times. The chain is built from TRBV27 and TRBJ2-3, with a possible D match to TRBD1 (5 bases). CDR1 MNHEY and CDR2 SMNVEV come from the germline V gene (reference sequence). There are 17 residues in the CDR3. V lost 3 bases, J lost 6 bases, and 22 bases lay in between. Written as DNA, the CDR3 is TGTGCCAGCAGTTTCAGCCCAGGGCTTCCGGAATGGGATACGCAGTATTTT. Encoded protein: CASSFSPGLPEWDTQYF.

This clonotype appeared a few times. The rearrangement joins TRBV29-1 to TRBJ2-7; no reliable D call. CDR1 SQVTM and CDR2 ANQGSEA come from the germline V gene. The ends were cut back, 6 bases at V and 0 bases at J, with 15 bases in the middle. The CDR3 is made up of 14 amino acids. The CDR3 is CSVMGAYSSYEQYF. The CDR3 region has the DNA TGCAGCGTCATGGGTGCGTATAGCTCCTACGAGCAGTACTTC.

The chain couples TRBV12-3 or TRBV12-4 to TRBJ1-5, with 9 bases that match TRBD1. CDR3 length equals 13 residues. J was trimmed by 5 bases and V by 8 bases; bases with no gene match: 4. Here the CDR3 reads CASRQGGHQPQHF. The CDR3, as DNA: TGTGCCAGCCGACAGGGGGGCCATCAGCCCCAGCATTTT.

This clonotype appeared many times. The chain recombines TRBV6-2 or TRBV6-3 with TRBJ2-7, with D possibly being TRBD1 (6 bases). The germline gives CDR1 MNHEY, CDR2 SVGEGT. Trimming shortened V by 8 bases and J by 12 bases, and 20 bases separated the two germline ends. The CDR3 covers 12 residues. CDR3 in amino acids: CASGQTGAERYF. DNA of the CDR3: TGTGCCAGCGGACAGACAGGCGCCGAGAGGTACTTC.

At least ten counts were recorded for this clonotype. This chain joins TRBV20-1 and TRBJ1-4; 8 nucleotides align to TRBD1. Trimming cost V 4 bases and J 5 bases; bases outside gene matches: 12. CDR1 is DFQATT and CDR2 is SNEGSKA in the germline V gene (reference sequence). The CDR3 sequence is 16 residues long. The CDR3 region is CSATGQGREVNEKLFF. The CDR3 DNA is TGCAGTGCTACCGGACAGGGCCGCGAAGTGAATGAAAAACTGTTTTTT.

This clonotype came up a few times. In DNA, the CDR3 is TGCAGTGCTAGAGATTCATCGCGGGGGGTCTACGAGCAGTACTTC. Amino acids: CSARDSSRGVYEQYF. The gene calls are TRBV20-1 and TRBJ2-7, with 8 nucleotides matching TRBD2. Trimming at V came to 0 bases and at J to 3 bases, leaving 7 bases not matched to a gene. Germline V gene lookup returns CDR1 DFQATT and CDR2 SNEGSKA (reference sequence). This CDR3 spans 15 amino acids.

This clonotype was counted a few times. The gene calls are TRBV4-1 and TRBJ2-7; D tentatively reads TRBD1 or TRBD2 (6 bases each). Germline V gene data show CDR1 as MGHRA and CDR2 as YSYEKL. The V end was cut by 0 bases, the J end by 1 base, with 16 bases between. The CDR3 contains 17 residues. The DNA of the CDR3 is TGCGCCAGCAGCCAAGATTTCGTGCGGGACATATCCTACGAGCAGTACTTC. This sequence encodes CASSQDFVRDISYEQYF.

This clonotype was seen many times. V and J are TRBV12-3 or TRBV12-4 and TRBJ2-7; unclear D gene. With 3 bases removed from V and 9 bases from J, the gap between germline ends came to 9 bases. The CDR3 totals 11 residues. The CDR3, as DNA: TGTGCCAGCAGTTTTCGTGGAGTGCAGTACTTC. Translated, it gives CASSFRGVQYF.

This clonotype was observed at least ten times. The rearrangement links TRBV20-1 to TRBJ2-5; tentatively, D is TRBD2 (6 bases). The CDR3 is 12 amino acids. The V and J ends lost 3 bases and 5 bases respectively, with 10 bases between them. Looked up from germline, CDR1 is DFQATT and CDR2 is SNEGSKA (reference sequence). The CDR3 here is CSARMGGETQYF. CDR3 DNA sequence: TGCAGTGCTAGGATGGGGGGTGAGACCCAGTACTTC.

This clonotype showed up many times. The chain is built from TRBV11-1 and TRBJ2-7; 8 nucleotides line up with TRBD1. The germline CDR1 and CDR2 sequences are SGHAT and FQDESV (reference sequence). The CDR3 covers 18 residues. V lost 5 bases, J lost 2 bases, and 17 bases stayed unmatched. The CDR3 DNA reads TGTGCCAGCAGCCCCTCTTGGATCCGGACAGGGATAACCTACGAGCAGTACTTC. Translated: CASSPSWIRTGITYEQYF. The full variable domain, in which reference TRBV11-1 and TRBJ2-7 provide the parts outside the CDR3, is EAEVAQSPRYKITEKSQAVAFWCDPISGHATLYWYRQILGQGPELLVQFQDESVVDDSQLPKDRFSAERLKGVDSTLKIQPAELGDSAMYLCASSPSWIRTGITYEQYFGPGTRLTVT.

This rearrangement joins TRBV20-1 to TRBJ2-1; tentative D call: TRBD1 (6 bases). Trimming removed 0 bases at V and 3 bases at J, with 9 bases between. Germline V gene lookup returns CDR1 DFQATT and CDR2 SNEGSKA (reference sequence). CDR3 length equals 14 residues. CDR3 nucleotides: TGCAGTGCTAGAGATAGGGGGTTCTACAATGAGCAGTTCTTC. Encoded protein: CSARDRGFYNEQFF.

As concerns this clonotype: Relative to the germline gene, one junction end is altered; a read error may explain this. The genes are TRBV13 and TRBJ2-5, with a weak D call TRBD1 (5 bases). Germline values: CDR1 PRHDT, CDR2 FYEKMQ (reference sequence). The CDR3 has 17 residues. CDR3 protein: CASSLGSFRGRGETQYF. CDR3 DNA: TGTGCCAGCAGCCTAGGGTCCTTTAGGGGAAGGGGAGAGACCCAGTACTTC.

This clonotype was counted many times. The CDR3 protein is CASSQDLIEGEQFF. DNA for the CDR3: TGCGCCAGCAGCCAAGATTTAATAGAAGGTGAGCAGTTCTTC. The rearrangement joins TRBV4-3 to TRBJ2-1; no clear D. Trimming took off 0 bases at V and 9 bases at J, with 12 bases between the two ends. Germline V gene data show CDR1 as LGHNA and CDR2 as YSLEER. There are 14 residues in the CDR3.

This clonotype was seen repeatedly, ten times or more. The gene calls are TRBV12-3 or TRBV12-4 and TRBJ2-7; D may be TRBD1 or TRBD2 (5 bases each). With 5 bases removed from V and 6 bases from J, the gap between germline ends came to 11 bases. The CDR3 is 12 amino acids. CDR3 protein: CASSMGPTEQYF. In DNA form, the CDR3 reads TGTGCCAGCAGTATGGGACCGACCGAGCAGTACTTC.

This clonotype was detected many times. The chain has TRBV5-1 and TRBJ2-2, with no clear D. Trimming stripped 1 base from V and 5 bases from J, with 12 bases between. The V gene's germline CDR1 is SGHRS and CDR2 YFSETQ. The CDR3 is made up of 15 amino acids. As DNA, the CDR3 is TGCGCCAGCAGCTTGTCTGGGGTTGGAACCGGGGAGCTGTTTTTT. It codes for CASSLSGVGTGELFF.

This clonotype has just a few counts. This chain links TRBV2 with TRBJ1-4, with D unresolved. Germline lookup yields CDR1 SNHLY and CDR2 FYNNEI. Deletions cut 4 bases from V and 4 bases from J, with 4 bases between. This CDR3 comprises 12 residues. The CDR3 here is CASSALNEKLFF. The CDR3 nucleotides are TGTGCCAGCAGTGCCCTTAATGAAAAACTGTTTTTT.